This T cell receptor beta chain stems from a study of blood T cell repertoires in COVID-19. CDR3 length: 15 residues. Germline V gene data show CDR1 as LNHDA and CDR2 as SQIVND (reference sequence). Trimming took 11 bases from V and 2 from J; bases not matched to a gene: 13. There are a few counts of this clone. Profiling relied on immunoSEQ multiplex PCR, and the TCRdb table lists in-frame clones only, not all of them. Seen here are 100,000 to 150,000 clones, approximately 89% observed once, and the top ten hold 3.2%. The J gene is TRBJ1-1, the V gene TRBV19, with 8 positions matching TRBD1. The sequence was collected from a woman of 80 years or more with COVID-19, enrolled during active disease. The specimen was peripheral blood. The CDR3 sequence: CASSLQGAINTEAFF. The CDR3 DNA reads TGTGCCTCCTCCCTGCAGGGGGCAATAAACACTGAAGCTTTCTTT.